This TCR beta chain was obtained from a study of blood T cells in healthy people across ages (dated by TCRdb to 2015 to 2017). Study-wide context: Template switching captured roughly one uniquely barcoded TCR beta cDNA molecule per two T cells in model experiments. The study measured age-related changes in TCR beta repertoire diversity using deep sequencing normalized with unique cDNA molecular identifiers. Donors were grouped into four age groups: young (average approximately 15 years), middle-aged (less than 40), aged (around 56) and long-lived (roughly 80). To avoid experimental bias, donors of different ages were randomly spread across the sequencing lanes. For two donors (one aged 18 to 30 and one aged 80 or older), the study analyzed two additional independent replicas of 1 million unique cDNA reads from the same blood draw. Here is what the overall study found, with its caveats: Bulk unsorted PBMC profiling prevented conclusive comparison of naive and antigen-experienced compartments. Compared with the aged group, the long-lived group had more naive CD4+ T cells, fewer expanded clones and increased TCR diversity, suggesting age selection. The percentage of naive T cells measured by flow cytometry correlated strongly with observed TCR beta diversity. Donor CMV infection status was unknown, potentially confounding age-related changes in expanded clonotypes. Estimates of total diversity from one million sequenced T cells were regarded as lower bounds and underestimates. Observed TCR beta diversity per million T cells fell roughly linearly with age, and a significant reduction was already apparent by age around 40.

The roughly 42 donors, aged about 6 to 95 years, were systemically healthy Caucasian individuals from Russia. Ten milliliters of peripheral blood were collected from each donor into EDTA-treated Vacutainer tubes. Ficoll-Paque density-gradient centrifugation was used to isolate PBMCs, with at least 6 million per sample. Trizol reagent was used to extract total RNA from the PBMCs, yielding at least 5 micrograms per sample. For every donor, an aliquot of PBMCs went through flow cytometry to measure the percentages of naive CD45RAhigh/CD27high T cells. V lost 4 bases and J lost 5 bases, and the count of bases not matched to a germline gene is 7. The CDR3 contains 16 residues, cysteine and phenylalanine counted. Only CDR3 DNA is held: 48 bases, read in frame from base 1. Points on this clonotype: Its target antigen remains unknown. The record has no base qualities; no much larger clone is one base away.

Library creation used 5' RACE. TCRdb records Illumina HiSeq 2500 as the sequencer. The second PCR ran for about 7 to 11 cycles and used a J-beta primer mix along with a sample-barcoded 5' primer. Each TCR beta cDNA molecule received a unique molecular identifier from a template-switch 5' adaptor carrying 12 random nucleotides. Each sample yielded at least 2.5 million CDR3-containing paired-end reads. All of the RNA was converted into first-strand cDNA using the Mint cDNA synthesis kit, with a TRBC-specific oligonucleotide serving as the primer. After uracil-DNA glycosylase treatment, a first 18-cycle PCR used universal primers M1SS and BC2_uni_R on all cDNA. On the authors' methods: Normalization of each sample was performed by random selection of 1 million high-quality reads, each carrying a distinct molecular identifier. Instead of being binned into consensus sequences, reads with shared molecular identifiers were discarded. MiTCR, with a Q25 quality threshold and the strictest error-elimination algorithm, was used for CDR3 identification, clonotype clustering and error correction. Lower-bound total TCR beta diversity was estimated with a nonparametric unseen species model using Euler transformation. In-frame beta chains were kept once TCRdb had trimmed the public reads at Q25 with fastp and called clones with MiXCR. Each CDR3 protein gets just one entry, which takes the most common genes and DNA from the rows behind it. TCRdb assigned the V and J calls; the authors' analysis was not used. Counted in this sample were roughly 830,000 distinct CDR3 sequences; under 80% of them appeared once. About a quarter of the sample is held by the ten biggest clonotypes.

Recombination linked TRBV12-3 or TRBV12-4 to TRBJ2-5, and TRBD2 matches 13 of the central bases. Sequencing input: blood. This receptor was obtained from a man aged 30 to 45 in good health. The bases read TGTGCCAGCAGTTCGGGACTAGCGGGGAATGGGGAGACCCAGTACTTC. It is translated as CASSSGLAGNGETQYF.